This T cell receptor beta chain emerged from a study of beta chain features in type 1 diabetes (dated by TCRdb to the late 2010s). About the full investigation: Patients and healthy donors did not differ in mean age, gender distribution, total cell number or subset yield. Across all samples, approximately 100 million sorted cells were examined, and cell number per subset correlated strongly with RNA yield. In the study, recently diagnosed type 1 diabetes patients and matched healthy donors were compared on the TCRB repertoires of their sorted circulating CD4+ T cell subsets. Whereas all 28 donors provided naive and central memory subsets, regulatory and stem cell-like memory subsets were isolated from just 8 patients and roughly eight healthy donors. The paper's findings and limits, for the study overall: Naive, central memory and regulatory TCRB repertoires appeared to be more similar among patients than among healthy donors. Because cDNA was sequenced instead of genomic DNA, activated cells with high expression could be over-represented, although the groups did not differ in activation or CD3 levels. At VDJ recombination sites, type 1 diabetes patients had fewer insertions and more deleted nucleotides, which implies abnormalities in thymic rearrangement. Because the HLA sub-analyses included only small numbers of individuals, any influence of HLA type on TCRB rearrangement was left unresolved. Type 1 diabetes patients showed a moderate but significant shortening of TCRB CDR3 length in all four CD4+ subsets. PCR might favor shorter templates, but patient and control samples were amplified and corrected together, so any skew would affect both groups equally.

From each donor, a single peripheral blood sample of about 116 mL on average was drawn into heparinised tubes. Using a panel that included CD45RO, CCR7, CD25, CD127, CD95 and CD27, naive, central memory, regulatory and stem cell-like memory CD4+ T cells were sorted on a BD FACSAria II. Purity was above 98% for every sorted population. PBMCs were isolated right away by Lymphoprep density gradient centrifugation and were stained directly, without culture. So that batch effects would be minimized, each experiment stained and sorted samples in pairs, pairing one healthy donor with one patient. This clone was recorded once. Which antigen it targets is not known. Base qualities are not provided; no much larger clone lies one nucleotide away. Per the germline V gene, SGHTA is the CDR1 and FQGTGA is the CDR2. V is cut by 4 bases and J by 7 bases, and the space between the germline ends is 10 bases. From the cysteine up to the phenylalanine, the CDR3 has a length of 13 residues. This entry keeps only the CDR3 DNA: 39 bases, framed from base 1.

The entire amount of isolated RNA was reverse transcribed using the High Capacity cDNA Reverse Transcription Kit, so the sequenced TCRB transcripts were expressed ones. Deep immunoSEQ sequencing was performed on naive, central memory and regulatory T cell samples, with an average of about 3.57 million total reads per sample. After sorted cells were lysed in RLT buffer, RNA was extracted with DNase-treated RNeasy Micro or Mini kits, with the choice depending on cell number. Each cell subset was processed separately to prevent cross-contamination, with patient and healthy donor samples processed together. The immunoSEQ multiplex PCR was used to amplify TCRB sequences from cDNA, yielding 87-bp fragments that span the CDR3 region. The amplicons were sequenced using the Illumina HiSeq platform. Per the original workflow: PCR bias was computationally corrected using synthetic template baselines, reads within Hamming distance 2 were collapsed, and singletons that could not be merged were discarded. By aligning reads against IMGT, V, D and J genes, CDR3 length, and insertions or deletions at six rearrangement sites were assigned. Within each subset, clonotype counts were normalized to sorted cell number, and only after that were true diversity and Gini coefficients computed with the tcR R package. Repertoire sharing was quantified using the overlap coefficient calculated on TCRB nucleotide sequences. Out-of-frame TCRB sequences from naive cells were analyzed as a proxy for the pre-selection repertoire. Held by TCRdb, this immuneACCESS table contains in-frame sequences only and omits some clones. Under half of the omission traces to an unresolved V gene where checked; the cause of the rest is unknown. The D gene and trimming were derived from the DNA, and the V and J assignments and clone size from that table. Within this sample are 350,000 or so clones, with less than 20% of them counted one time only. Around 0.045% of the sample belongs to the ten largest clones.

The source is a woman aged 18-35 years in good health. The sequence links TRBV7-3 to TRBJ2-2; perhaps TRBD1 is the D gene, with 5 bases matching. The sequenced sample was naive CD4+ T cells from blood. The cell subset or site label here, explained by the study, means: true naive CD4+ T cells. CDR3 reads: CASSSQGRGELFF. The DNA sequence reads TGTGCCAGCAGCTCTCAGGGTCGCGGGGAGCTGTTTTTT.